The 8 T cell receptor beta chains below all came from one sample that was sequenced in a study of regulatory T cells in long-lasting Graves disease. Assembly of TCR beta libraries relied on iRepertoire HTBI primers together with Arm-PCR of CDR3 regions. TCRdb fed the multiplex PCR reads into MiXCR, producing one record per CDR3 protein. The sample consists of about 460,000 distinct CDR3 sequences, 20% to 25% of them appearing once. Time point denoted: persistent/refractory GD, antithyroid drugs over 5 years with positive TRAb. PBMCs were the source of the RNA used for TCR sequencing. The sequenced sample was peripheral blood mononuclear cells (PBMCs), obtained when the disease was refractory, from a patient treated with antithyroid drugs. These TCRs come from a female donor with Graves disease.

In its sample, this clonotype was seen a few times. The chain recombines TRBV6-2 or TRBV6-3 with TRBJ2-3; the match to TRBD1 covers 7 bases. Per the germline V gene, CDR1 is MNHEY and CDR2 is SVGEGT. The CDR3 is made up of 15 amino acids. The V gene end was trimmed by 2 bases and the J gene end by 7 bases; junction bases not matched to a gene: 9. The CDR3 sequence is CASSYRGLLRYTQYF. CDR3 DNA sequence: TGTGCCAGCAGTTACAGGGGGCTCTTGCGATATACGCAGTATTTT.

This clonotype has just a few counts. The chain recombines TRBV28 with TRBJ2-7; D is perhaps TRBD2 (6 bases). The germline gives CDR1 MDHEN, CDR2 SYDVKM. The CDR3 extends over 16 amino acids. Trimming took 6 bases from V and 0 from J, leaving 18 bases between them. CDR3 nucleotides: TGTGCCAGCAGGACGGAGGGGTTGATAGGCTCCTACGAGCAGTACTTC. Protein product: CASRTEGLIGSYEQYF.

This clonotype was detected only a few times. This rearrangement joins TRBV5-1 to TRBJ1-4; D ambiguous. CDR3 size: 13 residues. Germline loops: CDR1 SGHRS, CDR2 YFSETQ. V was trimmed by 4 bases and J by 10 bases, leaving 14 bases between them. This chain's CDR3 is CASSRRPWGKLFF. CDR3 DNA sequence: TGCGCCAGCAGCAGACGTCCCTGGGGAAAACTGTTTTTT.

This clonotype was seen at least ten times. The chain couples TRBV20-1 to TRBJ1-2; 8 bases align to TRBD1. Germline V gene data show CDR1 as DFQATT and CDR2 as SNEGSKA (reference sequence). V was clipped by 6 bases and J by 5 bases; unmatched bases: 11. The CDR3 runs 14 residues. CDR3 sequence reads: CSALEPTGEYGYTF. In DNA form, the CDR3 reads TGCAGTGCATTGGAGCCGACAGGGGAATATGGCTACACCTTC.

The CDR3 sequence: CAISELTGGYTF. CDR3 nucleotide sequence: TGTGCCATCAGTGAGCTGACAGGTGGCTACACCTTC. The genes are TRBV10-3 and TRBJ1-2; D might be TRBD1 (6 bases). The CDR3 is 12 residues long. V was pared by 2 bases and J by 7 bases, with 8 bases between. The germline V gene has CDR1 ENHRY and CDR2 SYGVKD.

At least ten counts were recorded for this clonotype. The chain employs TRBV12-3 or TRBV12-4 and TRBJ2-5; maybe TRBD1 (5 bases). The V end lost 5 bases, the J end lost 0 bases, and 10 bases lay between the germline ends. This CDR3 is 14 amino acids long. The CDR3 protein is CASSPTGNQETQYF. CDR3 nucleotides: TGTGCCAGCAGTCCCACAGGAAACCAAGAGACCCAGTACTTC.

This clonotype was seen at least ten times. The chain joins TRBV7-2 to TRBJ2-7; 9 nucleotides align to TRBD1. This CDR3 spans 14 amino acids. The V gene end was trimmed by 5 bases and the J gene end by 7 bases; junction bases not matched to a gene: 9. CDR1 and CDR2 from the germline V gene are SGHTA and FQGNSA. As DNA, the CDR3 is TGTGCCAGCAGCCCCCCCGGACAGGGGCGGGAGCAGTACTTC. Translating it yields CASSPPGQGREQYF.

This clonotype was recorded many times. This sequence joins TRBV12-3 or TRBV12-4 and TRBJ1-2, with D perhaps matching TRBD1 (6 bases). The CDR3 is made up of 15 amino acids. Trimming pared 5 bases from V and 4 bases from J, leaving 17 bases between. In DNA, the CDR3 is TGTGCCAGCAGTCCACCCACAGGGTTTGGCTATGGCTACACCTTC. This codes for CASSPPTGFGYGYTF.